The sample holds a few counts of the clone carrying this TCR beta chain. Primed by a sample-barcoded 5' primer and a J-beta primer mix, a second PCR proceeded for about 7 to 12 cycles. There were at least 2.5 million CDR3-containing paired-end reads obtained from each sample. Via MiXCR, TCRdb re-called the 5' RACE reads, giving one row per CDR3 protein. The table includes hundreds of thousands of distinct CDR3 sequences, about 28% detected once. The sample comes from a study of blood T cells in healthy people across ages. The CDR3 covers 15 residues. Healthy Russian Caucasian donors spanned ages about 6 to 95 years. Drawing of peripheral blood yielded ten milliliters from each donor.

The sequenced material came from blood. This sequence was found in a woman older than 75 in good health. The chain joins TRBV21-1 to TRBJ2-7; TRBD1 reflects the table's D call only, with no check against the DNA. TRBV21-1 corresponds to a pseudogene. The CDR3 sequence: CASHLGRRGHYEQYF. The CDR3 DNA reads TGTGCCAGCCACCTAGGAAGAAGGGGGCACTACGAGCAGTACTTC.